Each of the 27 T cell receptor beta chains below was sequenced from the same sample in a study of blood T cells in healthy people across ages. A J-beta primer mix and a sample-barcoded 5' primer were used in a second PCR of roughly 6 to 12 cycles. TCRdb ran MiXCR on the 5' RACE reads and lists one entry per CDR3 protein. This table holds approximately 580,000 distinct CDR3 sequences, under 30% found once. The data also belong to a second study, concerning T cells of mothers and their children.

Sequencing was performed on blood. The origin of the receptors is a boy aged 5-17 years in good health.

The genes are TRBV6-5 and TRBJ1-2; D not resolved. Germline CDR1 reads MNHEY; CDR2 reads SVGAGI. This CDR3 has 15 amino acids. V dropped 0 bases and J dropped 4 bases, with 12 bases sitting between them. CDR3 coding DNA: TGTGCCAGCAGTTACTCTGGCAGTTCTTCCTATGGCTACACCTTC. Its translation: CASSYSGSSSYGYTF.

This clonotype was counted between two and nine times. The chain joins TRBV7-9 to TRBJ1-1; TRBD1 might be the D (5 bases). V shed 1 base and J shed 4 bases, with 13 bases lying between them. CDR3 length equals 15 residues. Germline lookup yields CDR1 SEHNR and CDR2 FQNEAQ (reference sequence). CDR3 sequence reads: CASSLDAGVSTEAFF. For the CDR3, the DNA is TGTGCCAGCAGCTTAGACGCGGGGGTGAGCACTGAAGCTTTCTTT.

The V and J genes are TRBV5-1 and TRBJ2-2; possibly TRBD1 for D (8 bases). CDR3 length equals 15 residues. V gave up 0 bases and J gave up 7 bases, with 13 bases separating them. Looked up from germline, CDR1 is SGHRS and CDR2 is YFSETQ. The CDR3 loop is CASSLEQGGIGELFF. The CDR3 DNA reads TGCGCCAGCAGCTTGGAACAGGGGGGGATCGGGGAGCTGTTTTTT.

The chain is built from TRBV7-6 and TRBJ2-3; 13 positions match TRBD2. CDR3 length: 16 amino acids. Germline V gives CDR1 SGHVS, CDR2 FNYEAQ. V was pared by 5 bases and J by 5 bases, with 7 bases of the junction left unmatched. The CDR3 reads CASSARTSGSLDTQYF. The CDR3 DNA is TGTGCCAGCAGCGCGAGGACTAGCGGGAGCCTAGATACGCAGTATTTT.

The gene calls are TRBV4-2 and TRBJ2-7; 12 nucleotides align to TRBD2. V gave up 1 base and J gave up 2 bases; unmatched junction bases: 15. The CDR3 extends over 20 amino acids. CDR1 is LGHNA, CDR2 YNFKEQ, per germline. This CDR3 reads CASSQGHLAGGPNPAYEQYF. As DNA, the CDR3 is TGTGCCAGCAGCCAAGGGCATCTAGCGGGAGGGCCTAATCCAGCCTACGAGCAGTACTTC.

This clonotype was seen a few times. This chain uses TRBV28 with TRBJ1-6; D is undetermined. CDR3 size: 16 residues. Between the trimmed V and J ends, which lost 0 bases and 0 bases, there was a span of 6 bases. Germline CDR1 MDHEN, CDR2 SYDVKM. The CDR3 region has the DNA TGTGCCAGCAGTTTATGGGGGAACTCCTATAATTCACCCCTCCACTTT. Translation gives CASSLWGNSYNSPLHF.

The J gene is TRBJ1-5, the V gene TRBV6-2 or TRBV6-3, with unresolved D. With 2 bases removed from V and 0 bases from J, the gap between germline ends came to 8 bases. Germline CDR1 is MNHEY and CDR2 is SVGEGT. The CDR3 sequence is 15 residues long. In DNA form, the CDR3 reads TGTGCCAGCAGTTACGCGGAGATTAGCAATCAGCCCCAGCATTTT. Its protein product is CASSYAEISNQPQHF.

This chain uses TRBV7-2 with TRBJ2-7; no firm D call. The V end was cut by 1 base, the J end by 7 bases, with 11 bases between. CDR1 and CDR2 (germline): SGHTA, FQGNSA. The CDR3 consists of 13 residues. CDR3 sequence reads: CASSLVTFDEQYF. The CDR3 nucleotides read TGTGCCAGCAGCTTAGTCACTTTTGATGAGCAGTACTTC.

In its sample, this clonotype was seen a few times. The chain has TRBV3-1 and TRBJ2-1, with 7 bases that match TRBD1. V lost 4 bases, J lost 2 bases, and 5 bases stayed unmatched. CDR3 length equals 15 residues. Germline V gene sequence: CDR1 LGHDT, CDR2 YNNKEL (reference sequence). DNA for the CDR3: TGTGCCAGCAGCCCGGACAGGTCCCCCTACAATGAGCAGTTCTTC. Translating it yields CASSPDRSPYNEQFF.

The chain combines TRBV30 with TRBJ2-1; 12 bases agree with TRBD2. Trimming removed 6 bases from V and 9 bases from J; junction bases left unmatched: 6. CDR1 and CDR2 (germline): GTSNPN, SVGIG (reference sequence). The length of the CDR3 is 13 residues. This chain's CDR3 is CACSSGGASEQFF. DNA of the CDR3: TGTGCCTGTTCTAGCGGGGGGGCGTCTGAGCAGTTCTTC.

Worth noting for this clonotype: Relative to the germline gene, one junction end is altered; a read error may explain this. The genes are TRBV20-1 and TRBJ2-2, with 7 bases identical to TRBD1. The germline V gene encodes CDR1 DFQATT and CDR2 SNEGSKA (reference sequence). The CDR3 length is 16 residues. The CDR3 nucleotides are TGCAGTGCTAGAGATCGAACAGGGGCGAACACCGGGGAACTGTTTTTT. Amino acid sequence: CSARDRTGANTGELFF.

This chain joins TRBV5-4 and TRBJ2-5; 7 nucleotides align to TRBD2. The last part of the DNA fits TRBJ2-7 better; the J call may be wrong. This CDR3 is 18 amino acids long. The V gene's germline CDR1 is SGHNT and CDR2 YYREEE (reference sequence). The DNA of the CDR3 is TGTGCCAGCAGCTCCCCGGGGCTAGCGGAGAAGGCCTTCAACGAGCAGTACTTC. Translation gives CASSSPGLAEKAFNEQYF.

The chain employs TRBV10-3 and TRBJ2-1; weak D call: TRBD2 (6 bases). V dropped 2 bases and J dropped 2 bases, with 10 bases sitting between them. The CDR3 consists of 15 residues. Per germline, CDR1 ENHRY and CDR2 SYGVKD. The CDR3 DNA reads as TGTGCCATCAGTGAGAACCCGGGGGCCTACAATGAGCAGTTCTTC. It is translated as CAISENPGAYNEQFF.

The rearrangement uses TRBV6-1 and TRBJ1-2; 10 positions match TRBD1. Germline lookup yields CDR1 MNHNS and CDR2 SASEGT. CDR3 size: 14 residues. V shed 4 bases, J shed 4 bases, and the junction held 3 bases outside the gene matches. The CDR3 spells CASSVGQGVYGYTF. CDR3 in DNA: TGTGCCAGCAGTGTCGGACAGGGGGTCTATGGCTACACCTTC.

The table lists this clonotype with a few counts. The chain joins TRBV5-1 to TRBJ2-5, with D possibly matching TRBD2 (6 bases). The CDR3 covers 15 residues. V was pared by 1 base and J by 5 bases, with 15 bases between. CDR1 is SGHRS, CDR2 YFSETQ, per germline. The DNA for the CDR3 is TGCGCCAGCAGCTTGTCAACGGGAGCGGAGGAGACCCAGTACTTC. This sequence encodes CASSLSTGAEETQYF.

V is TRBV20-1 and J is TRBJ1-4; D possibly corresponds to TRBD1 (6 bases). The V gene's germline CDR1 is DFQATT and CDR2 SNEGSKA (reference sequence). The V gene lost 1 base and the J gene lost 14 bases, with 11 bases spanning the gap. The CDR3 covers 11 residues. The CDR3 region has the DNA TGCAGTGCTAGAGGGGGCCAGGGGCTGTTTTTT. It is translated as CSARGGQGLFF.

This clonotype was detected a few times. The J gene is TRBJ2-7, the V gene TRBV2; 7 bases are a match to TRBD1. This CDR3 has 15 residues. V shed 9 bases, J shed 0 bases, and the junction held 11 bases outside the gene matches. Germline assignment: CDR1 SNHLY and CDR2 FYNNEI. In DNA, the CDR3 is TGTGCCAGAGGGCCACAGGGGCCCCTCTCCTACGAGCAGTACTTC. Translated: CARGPQGPLSYEQYF.

This clonotype was counted only a few times. V and J are TRBV6-6 and TRBJ1-3; TRBD1 matches at 9 bases. The CDR3 totals 14 residues. With V trimmed by 6 bases and J by 5 bases, 5 bases remained unmatched. The V gene's germline CDR1 is MNHNY and CDR2 SVGAGI (reference sequence). CDR3: CASRRGQGRNTIYF. The CDR3 DNA reads as TGTGCCAGCAGGCGGGGACAGGGTAGAAACACCATATATTTT.

The gene calls are TRBV5-1 and TRBJ2-3; 8 positions agree with TRBD2. Germline lookup yields CDR1 SGHRS and CDR2 YFSETQ. V shed 0 bases, J shed 5 bases, and the junction held 8 bases outside the gene matches. The CDR3 runs to 16 residues. This CDR3 is CASSLGTSSWRDTQYF. The CDR3 bases are TGCGCCAGCAGCTTGGGGACTAGCAGCTGGCGAGATACGCAGTATTTT.

The rearrangement links TRBV7-9 to TRBJ2-5, with D unclear. The closer fit of TRBJ2-7 to the DNA end suggests the J call may be wrong. The germline CDR1 and CDR2 sequences are SEHNR and FQNEAQ (reference sequence). The CDR3 runs 11 residues. CDR3 coding DNA: TGTGCCAGCAGCCCCGGCGACGAGCAGTACTTC. This codes for CASSPGDEQYF.

This clonotype was observed many times. The genes are TRBV20-1 and TRBJ2-7; D gene unclear. Trimming took off 4 bases at V and 3 bases at J, with 13 bases between the two ends. CDR3 length: 13 residues. The germline CDR1 and CDR2 sequences are DFQATT and SNEGSKA (reference sequence). Here the CDR3 DNA reads TGCAGTGCTAAGGAGCAGTTAGACTACGAGCAGTACTTC. This encodes CSAKEQLDYEQYF.

This clonotype came up a few times. This chain joins TRBV6-2 or TRBV6-3 and TRBJ1-1; 8 bases are a match to TRBD1. V lost 5 bases, J lost 0 bases, and 8 bases stayed unmatched. From germline, CDR1 is MNHEY and CDR2 SVGEGT. The CDR3 spans 16 residues. The CDR3 spells CASSPRTGRVNTEAFF. CDR3 DNA: TGTGCCAGCAGTCCCCGGACAGGGCGGGTGAACACTGAAGCTTTCTTT.

There are a few counts of this clonotype. The rearrangement joins TRBV20-1 to TRBJ1-4, with 12 bases that match TRBD1. The length of the CDR3 is 13 residues. V shed 6 bases, J shed 7 bases, and the junction held 3 bases outside the gene matches. CDR1 DFQATT and CDR2 SNEGSKA come from the germline V gene (reference sequence). CDR3 DNA sequence: TGCAGTGCCCGGGACAGGGGGCTTGAAAAACTGTTTTTT. Its protein is CSARDRGLEKLFF.

This clonotype was observed at least ten times. This chain links TRBV18 with TRBJ2-5, with D possibly matching TRBD1 (7 bases). V lost 8 bases to trimming and J lost 5 bases, with 12 bases between them. This CDR3 has 12 amino acids. Germline CDR1 KGHSH, CDR2 LQKENI. Here the CDR3 reads CASSPGGETQYF. The DNA of the CDR3 is TGTGCCAGCAGCCCAGGGGGGGAGACCCAGTACTTC.

The genes are TRBV5-1 and TRBJ2-1, with D maybe TRBD1 (5 bases). The CDR3 runs to 16 residues. V lost 0 bases to trimming and J lost 5 bases, with 15 bases between them. Looked up from germline, CDR1 is SGHRS and CDR2 is YFSETQ. CDR3 amino acids: CASSLDPPGSNNEQFF. The CDR3 coding sequence is TGCGCCAGCAGCTTGGATCCGCCAGGGTCCAACAATGAGCAGTTCTTC.

This clonotype was seen only a few times. The chain links TRBV28 to TRBJ2-5; D possibly uses TRBD1 or TRBD2 (5 bases each). The V end lost 5 bases, the J end lost 2 bases, and 12 bases lay between the germline ends. This CDR3 spans 14 amino acids. Germline CDR1 reads MDHEN; CDR2 reads SYDVKM. The CDR3 loop is CASSVRDRQETQYF. The CDR3 DNA sequence: TGTGCCAGCAGTGTCCGGGACCGACAAGAGACCCAGTACTTC.

The genes are TRBV28 and TRBJ2-6; D is tentatively TRBD1 or TRBD2 (5 bases each). V was pared by 2 bases and J by 4 bases, with 9 bases between. This CDR3 comprises 15 residues. CDR1 is MDHEN, CDR2 SYDVKM, per germline. CDR3 DNA sequence: TGTGCCAGCAGTTTAGGGGGAACCGGGGCCAACGTCCTGACTTTC. Its translation is CASSLGGTGANVLTF. Looking up the rest from reference TRBV28 and TRBJ2-6 gives the full variable domain: DVKVTQSSRYLVKRTGEKVFLECVQDMDHENMFWYRQDPGLGLRLIYFSYDVKMKEKGDIPEGYSVSREKKERFSLILESASTNQTSMYLCASSLGGTGANVLTFGAGSRLTVL.